This entry concerns a single T cell receptor beta chain. Participants came from about 24 US areas, aged roughly 18 to 89 years. The germline CDR1 and CDR2 sequences are SGHNT and YENEEA. The CDR3 totals 15 residues. Trimming stripped 2 bases from V and 4 bases from J, with 13 bases between. The assay was immunoSEQ multiplex PCR, and TCRdb's table has in-frame clones only and misses some. In the table there are about 220,000 clones, approximately 83% of which are singletons. This record belongs to a study of blood T cell repertoires in COVID-19. Study context: Researchers got acute and convalescent COVID-19 samples from the United States, Italy and Spain. Sample material is recorded as cDNA or gDNA derived from T cells, B-cell-depleted T cells, or PBMCs.

This receptor was obtained from an older woman who had recovered from COVID-19. The chain combines TRBV11-3 with TRBJ2-3; tentatively, D is TRBD2 (5 bases). The source material was PBMCs or T cells enriched from blood (not recorded which). DNA for the CDR3: TGTGCCAGCAGCTTATTTGGGTCCGGGGCAGATACGCAGTATTTT. This translates into CASSLFGSGADTQYF.